A selection of T cell receptor beta chains follows, all from one sample in a study of cytomegalovirus exposure and HLA in healthy donors. Profiled with immunoSEQ multiplex PCR; TCRdb holds only in-frame clones, not every one. The sample has roughly 230,000 clones, around 90% seen once. Source material: PBMCs. Source of these receptors: a girl aged 2 to 10 in good health and CMV-seronegative. CDR3s leave out the opening cysteine and the closing phenylalanine or tryptophan.

v_call	j_call	cdr3_aa
TRBV5-4	TRBJ2-3	ASSLGQGGRDTQY
TRBV5-6	TRBJ2-1	ASSLGGPGDEQF
TRBV6-5	TRBJ1-1	ASSPYGGTEAF
TRBV5-6	TRBJ2-3	ASSPGQNTDTQY
TRBV5-1	TRBJ2-1	ASSGVWGSDEQF
TRBV6-6	.	ASRTGFSGGAGEQY
TRBV7-9	TRBJ1-6	ASSLAPGQGGTYNSPLH
TRBV29-1	TRBJ2-7	SVDQGEQY
TRBV6-5	TRBJ1-1	ASSPAGSDTEAF
TRBV7-6	TRBJ1-1	ASSLTTGPLGAEAF
TRBV6-1	TRBJ2-7	ASSEFRGTHPVRDEQY
TRBV5-1	TRBJ2-5	ASRQGASETQY
TRBV7-2	TRBJ1-1	ASSKQGENTEAF
TRBV7-3	TRBJ2-3	ASSLNPRQAGVTDTQY
TRBV4-1	TRBJ1-3	ASSPGSYSSGNTIY
TRBV5-4	TRBJ2-5	ASSFRGRETQY
TRBV5-1	TRBJ1-1	ASNTGRGLNTEAF
TRBV5-6	TRBJ2-7	ASSLGTVIYEQY